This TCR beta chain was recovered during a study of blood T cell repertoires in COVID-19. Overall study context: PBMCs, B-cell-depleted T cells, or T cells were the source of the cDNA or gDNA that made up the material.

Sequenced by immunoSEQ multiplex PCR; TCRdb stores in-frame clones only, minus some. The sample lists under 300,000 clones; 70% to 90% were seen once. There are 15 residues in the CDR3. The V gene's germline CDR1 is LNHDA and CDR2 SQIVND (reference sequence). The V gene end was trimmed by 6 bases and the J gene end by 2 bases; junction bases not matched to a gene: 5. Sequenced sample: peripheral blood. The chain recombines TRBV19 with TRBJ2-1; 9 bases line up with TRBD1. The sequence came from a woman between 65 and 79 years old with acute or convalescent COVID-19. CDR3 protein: CASRWGQGPYNEQFF. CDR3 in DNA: TGTGCCAGTAGATGGGGACAGGGTCCCTACAATGAGCAGTTCTTC.